Described below is a single T cell receptor (beta chain) sequence and its context. Original analysis: Scientists estimated how many nucleated cells there were by amplifying reference gene primers. The repertoire was sequenced with immunoSEQ multiplex PCR; TCRdb's copy has only in-frame clones and lacks some. The V and J calls and clone size were taken over from that table, and D and trimming were inferred from the DNA. The sample consists of 15,000 to 20,000 clones, under 90% of them appearing once. The length of the CDR3 is 14 residues. Germline CDR1 MRHNA, CDR2 SNTAGT. V was clipped by 3 bases and J by 3 bases; unmatched bases: 3. This record comes from a study of blood T cell repertoires in COVID-19. Study-wide context: Donors in the United States, Italy and Spain gave samples during acute or convalescent COVID-19. T cells, B-cell-depleted T cells, or PBMCs supplied cDNA or gDNA.

Input material: peripheral blood. This rearrangement joins TRBV6-4 to TRBJ2-3; 7 bases map to TRBD2. This TCR was recovered from a human donor with active COVID-19. The donor label of this sample is uncertain. The CDR3 region is CASSESGETDTQYF. The CDR3 nucleotides read TGTGCCAGCAGTGAGAGCGGGGAGACAGATACGCAGTATTTT.